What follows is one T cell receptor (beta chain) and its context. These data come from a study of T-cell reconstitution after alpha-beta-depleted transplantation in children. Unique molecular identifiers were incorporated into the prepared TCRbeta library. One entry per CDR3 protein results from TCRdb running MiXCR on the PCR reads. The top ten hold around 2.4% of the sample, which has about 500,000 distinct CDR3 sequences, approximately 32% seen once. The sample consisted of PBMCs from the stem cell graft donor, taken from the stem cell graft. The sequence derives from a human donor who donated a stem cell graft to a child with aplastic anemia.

The CDR3 DNA reads as TGTGCCAGCAGTTCCATACAGGGGAGGGGCTATGGCTACACCTTC. As protein: CASSSIQGRGYGYTF. The chain recombines TRBV28 with TRBJ1-2; 7 positions agree with TRBD1. This CDR3 has 15 residues. V was pared by 4 bases and J by 4 bases, with 9 bases of the junction left unmatched. Germline CDR1 is MDHEN and CDR2 is SYDVKM.